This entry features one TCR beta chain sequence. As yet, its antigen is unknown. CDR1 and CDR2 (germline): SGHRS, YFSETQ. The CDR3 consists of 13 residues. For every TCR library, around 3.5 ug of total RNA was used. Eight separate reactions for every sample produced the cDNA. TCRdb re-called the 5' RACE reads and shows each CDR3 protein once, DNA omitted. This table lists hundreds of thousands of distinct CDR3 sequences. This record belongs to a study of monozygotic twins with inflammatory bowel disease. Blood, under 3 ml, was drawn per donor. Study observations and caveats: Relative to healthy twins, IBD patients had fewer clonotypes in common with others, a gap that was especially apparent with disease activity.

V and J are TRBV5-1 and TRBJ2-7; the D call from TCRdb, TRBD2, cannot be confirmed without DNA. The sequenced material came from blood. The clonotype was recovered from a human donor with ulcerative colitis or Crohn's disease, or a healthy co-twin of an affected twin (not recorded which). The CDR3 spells CASSPPGPNEQYF.